This is a list of T cell receptor beta chains from one sample in a study of T cell responses to AZD1222 COVID-19 vaccine. Data came from immunoSEQ multiplex PCR; TCRdb stores just in-frame clones and leaves some out. The data show 200,000 or so clones, with 90% to 95% seen just once and 0.9% to 1.1% held by the top ten. The sample was peripheral blood, taken 28 days after the second AZD1222 dose. The source of these receptors is an adult who received the AZD1222 COVID-19 vaccine. CDR3s include the opening cysteine and the closing phenylalanine or tryptophan.

v_call,cdr3_aa
TRBV4-3,CASSQDTGIGSPLHF
TRBV6-5,CASRRDRGYGYTF
TRBV6-5,CASSYKQGLQPQHF
TRBV9,CASSVAEGTDGKLFF
TRBV11-2,CASSPGTYYGYTF
TRBV18,CASSLGQTISGANVLTF
TRBV7-2,CASSPNDGRGEQYF
TRBV30,CAWTKYPGQNNSPLHF
TRBV3-1/TRBV3-2,CASSQVLGLSEAFF
TRBV30,CAWRTSSGGAGEQFF
TRBV7-2,CASSLSRDFGNTIYF
TRBV19,CASSISRQGAIRSPLHF
TRBV29-1,CSVEDEAGTEAFF
TRBV29-1,CSVEDSGATNEKLFF
TRBV7-9,CASSFMGTVNTGELFF
TRBV18,CASSPKETQYF
TRBV4-1,CASSHLAGVLYQETQYF
TRBV6-2/TRBV6-3,CASSAPWQGHQPQHF
TRBV24-1,CATSDPRAQDNEQFF
TRBV5-1,CASSLHSQETQYF
TRBV7-2,CASSLGPGRTEAFF
TRBV27,CASSLSSAGGPYEQYF
TRBV29-1,CSVASGADQPQHF
TRBV27,CASSPSAGDSTDTQYF
TRBV7-3,CASSLLGLRGYTF
TRBV18,CASSGTPEAPLHF
TRBV10-3,CAISLGQANYGYTF
TRBV5-1,CASKSQGNTEAFF
TRBV6-1,CASSDYQGRSYGYTF
TRBV10-3,CAIGEGQGNGNTIYF
TRBV19,CASSIASRQRLSNEQFF
TRBV11-2,CASSLAGRGHTQPQHF